These T cell receptor beta chains were read from a single sample in a study of T-cell reconstitution after alpha-beta-depleted transplantation in children. Each CDR3 protein gets one entry after TCRdb re-called the PCR reads with MiXCR. The data hold a few hundred thousand distinct CDR3 sequences, with around 15% observed a single time. Sequenced here: PBMCs, mostly from graft donor cells, sampled 360 days after TCRalphabeta/CD19-depleted stem cell transplant. These receptor sequences come from a boy in the first two years of life who had a stem cell transplant for Wiskott-Aldrich syndrome, so the T cells may come from the graft donor. Both conserved end residues are part of each CDR3. The D gene is left open where the match is weak. For some rows the clone size is stated as once, few or many, or as a class when expanded; others skip it.

cdr3_nt: TGTGCCACCAGCATCGGGGGGGCCCGTTACAATGAGCAGTTCTTC; cdr3_aa: CATSIGGARYNEQFF; j_call: TRBJ2-1; d_call: TRBD2; clone_size: -; v_call: TRBV15
cdr3_nt: TGCAGTGCTAGCGGCATTCACTACAATGAGCAGTTCTTC; cdr3_aa: CSASGIHYNEQFF; j_call: TRBJ2-1; d_call: -; clone_size: few; v_call: TRBV20-1
cdr3_nt: TGTGCCAGCAGCTCCCTCCCTTCAGGCGAGCAGTACTTC; cdr3_aa: CASSSLPSGEQYF; j_call: TRBJ2-7; d_call: -; clone_size: few; v_call: TRBV11-2
cdr3_nt: TGCACCAGCAGCTGGGGGACTAGCCTCGACTACGAGCAGTACTTC; cdr3_aa: CTSSWGTSLDYEQYF; j_call: TRBJ2-7; d_call: TRBD2; clone_size: -; v_call: TRBV5-1
cdr3_nt: TGTGCCACCAGCCAAGGACAGGGACCTTACGAGCAGTACTTC; cdr3_aa: CATSQGQGPYEQYF; j_call: TRBJ2-7; d_call: TRBD1; clone_size: few; v_call: TRBV15
cdr3_nt: TGCAGCGTGGCAGTAGGATTGAGCACAGATACGCAGTATTTT; cdr3_aa: CSVAVGLSTDTQYF; j_call: TRBJ2-3; d_call: -; clone_size: -; v_call: TRBV29-1
cdr3_nt: TGTGCCACCAGTGACCCGGGACTAGCGGGAGCGAGGAATGAGCAGTTCTTC; cdr3_aa: CATSDPGLAGARNEQFF; j_call: TRBJ2-1; d_call: TRBD2; clone_size: -; v_call: TRBV24-1
cdr3_nt: TGTGCCAGCAGCCAACTGGGGACTAACACCGGGGAGCTGTTTTTT; cdr3_aa: CASSQLGTNTGELFF; j_call: TRBJ2-2; d_call: -; clone_size: -; v_call: TRBV13
cdr3_nt: TGTGCCAGCAGCCAAGATCGGGCAGCAAACACTGAAGCTTTCTTT; cdr3_aa: CASSQDRAANTEAFF; j_call: TRBJ1-1; d_call: -; clone_size: -; v_call: TRBV4-2
cdr3_nt: TGTGCCAGCAGCTTAGGAGACCGATTAGCCAAAAACATTCAGTACTTC; cdr3_aa: CASSLGDRLAKNIQYF; j_call: TRBJ2-4; d_call: -; clone_size: -; v_call: TRBV7-2
cdr3_nt: TGCAGTGCTAGAGTCCAGGCCAAAAACATTCAGTACTTC; cdr3_aa: CSARVQAKNIQYF; j_call: TRBJ2-4; d_call: -; clone_size: -; v_call: TRBV20-1
cdr3_nt: TGTGCCAGCAGTAAGAACGACGGCCTTACGCAGTATTTT; cdr3_aa: CASSKNDGLTQYF; j_call: TRBJ2-3; d_call: -; clone_size: -; v_call: TRBV6-1
cdr3_nt: TGTGCCAGCAGCTTAGCAGCTGGACAGGGGTCAGGTGGCTACACCTTC; cdr3_aa: CASSLAAGQGSGGYTF; j_call: TRBJ1-2; d_call: TRBD1; clone_size: -; v_call: TRBV7-9
cdr3_nt: TGCAGCGTTCCTCGGGGCCCCACTGGGGCCAACGTCCTGACTTTC; cdr3_aa: CSVPRGPTGANVLTF; j_call: TRBJ2-6; d_call: -; clone_size: -; v_call: TRBV29-1
cdr3_nt: TGTGCCAGCAGCTTCCACCTAGGAGGGAGAGGCACGAACACCGGGGAGCTGTTTTTT; cdr3_aa: CASSFHLGGRGTNTGELFF; j_call: TRBJ2-2; d_call: -; clone_size: -; v_call: TRBV11-2
cdr3_nt: TGTGCCAGCAGTCGAACTCCACTTTACAATGAGCAGTTCTTC; cdr3_aa: CASSRTPLYNEQFF; j_call: TRBJ2-1; d_call: -; clone_size: few; v_call: TRBV12-3/TRBV12-4
cdr3_nt: TGTGCCAGCAGCCAAGTGGACTCATCCACTTTCTTT; cdr3_aa: CASSQVDSSTFF; j_call: TRBJ1-1; d_call: -; clone_size: -; v_call: TRBV3-1
cdr3_nt: TGCAGTGGCAGGACCGCAGGGCCCCCCTCCTACGAGCAGTACTTC; cdr3_aa: CSGRTAGPPSYEQYF; j_call: TRBJ2-7; d_call: -; clone_size: -; v_call: TRBV20-1
cdr3_nt: TGTGCCATCAGGGATCGACAGGGTCAGGGATACGAGCAGTACTTC; cdr3_aa: CAIRDRQGQGYEQYF; j_call: TRBJ2-7; d_call: TRBD1; clone_size: -; v_call: TRBV10-3
cdr3_nt: TGTGCCAGCAAGCTACAGAGCACAGATACGCAGTATTTT; cdr3_aa: CASKLQSTDTQYF; j_call: TRBJ2-3; d_call: -; clone_size: -; v_call: TRBV12-3/TRBV12-4
cdr3_nt: TGTGCCAGCAGCGGCAAAAGATCCTCTGGGGCCAACGTCCTGACTTTC; cdr3_aa: CASSGKRSSGANVLTF; j_call: TRBJ2-6; d_call: -; clone_size: -; v_call: TRBV5-6
cdr3_nt: TGTGCCAGCAAACAGGGATTAAACAATGAGCAGTTCTTC; cdr3_aa: CASKQGLNNEQFF; j_call: TRBJ2-1; d_call: -; clone_size: few; v_call: TRBV2
cdr3_nt: TGCAGTGCTACTAGCGTAGATACGCAGTATTTT; cdr3_aa: CSATSVDTQYF; j_call: TRBJ2-3; d_call: -; clone_size: -; v_call: TRBV20-1
cdr3_nt: TGTGCCATCAGTGAAAGTGTATTTGGACCCCCGCAGTATTTT; cdr3_aa: CAISESVFGPPQYF; j_call: TRBJ2-3; d_call: -; clone_size: -; v_call: TRBV10-3
cdr3_nt: TGTGCCAGCACCCGGACTGGCTATTCCTACGAGCAGTACTTC; cdr3_aa: CASTRTGYSYEQYF; j_call: TRBJ2-7; d_call: -; clone_size: few; v_call: TRBV7-9
cdr3_nt: TGTGCCAGCATGAGGGGGGGATCGGGCGAGCAGTACTTC; cdr3_aa: CASMRGGSGEQYF; j_call: TRBJ2-7; d_call: -; clone_size: few; v_call: TRBV12-3/TRBV12-4
cdr3_nt: TGCAGCGTTGCGAGCACAGGGTACTACGAGCAGTACTTC; cdr3_aa: CSVASTGYYEQYF; j_call: TRBJ2-7; d_call: -; clone_size: few; v_call: TRBV29-1
cdr3_nt: TGTGCCAGCAGAAAGGGGCAGAAAGCTGGCTACACCTTC; cdr3_aa: CASRKGQKAGYTF; j_call: TRBJ1-2; d_call: -; clone_size: -; v_call: TRBV7-2
cdr3_nt: TGCAGTGCTCCACTAGTGCTAGCCAAAAACATTCAGTACTTC; cdr3_aa: CSAPLVLAKNIQYF; j_call: TRBJ2-4; d_call: -; clone_size: few; v_call: TRBV20-1
cdr3_nt: TGTGCCAGCACCCGTTCAAAGGCCAAAAACATTCAGTACTTC; cdr3_aa: CASTRSKAKNIQYF; j_call: TRBJ2-4; d_call: -; clone_size: -; v_call: TRBV21-1
cdr3_nt: TGTGCCAGCAGCCAGGGTCTTACCAGCACAGATACGCAGTATTTT; cdr3_aa: CASSQGLTSTDTQYF; j_call: TRBJ2-3; d_call: -; clone_size: few; v_call: TRBV3-1
cdr3_nt: TGTGCCAGCAGTGGAGGAGGGCACACTGAAGCTTTCTTT; cdr3_aa: CASSGGGHTEAFF; j_call: TRBJ1-1; d_call: -; clone_size: -; v_call: TRBV12-3/TRBV12-4
cdr3_nt: TGTGCCAGCAGCTTAGGGGGCCGGAGGGGCGGGGGCCTCCCCTCCTACAATGAGCAGTTCTTC; cdr3_aa: CASSLGGRRGGGLPSYNEQFF; j_call: TRBJ2-1; d_call: -; clone_size: -; v_call: TRBV11-1
cdr3_nt: TGCGCCAGCAGCCAAGTAGGTTTGGGTGGGCTCGAGCAGTACTTC; cdr3_aa: CASSQVGLGGLEQYF; j_call: TRBJ2-7; d_call: -; clone_size: few; v_call: TRBV4-1
cdr3_nt: TGTGCCAGCAGTTTATATGGGGGGCCCGGGGAGCTGTTTTTT; cdr3_aa: CASSLYGGPGELFF; j_call: TRBJ2-2; d_call: -; clone_size: -; v_call: TRBV27
cdr3_nt: TGCAGTGCTAGTAGGGGGGAAGAGACCCAGTACTTC; cdr3_aa: CSASRGEETQYF; j_call: TRBJ2-5; d_call: -; clone_size: -; v_call: TRBV20-1
cdr3_nt: TGTGCCAGCAGAGGGACGACAGGGACTAACTATGGCTACACCTTC; cdr3_aa: CASRGTTGTNYGYTF; j_call: TRBJ1-2; d_call: TRBD1; clone_size: -; v_call: TRBV2
cdr3_nt: TGTGCCAGTAGTATCCGGGGACAGGGCGCTGAAGCTTTCTTT; cdr3_aa: CASSIRGQGAEAFF; j_call: TRBJ1-1; d_call: TRBD1; clone_size: few; v_call: TRBV19
cdr3_nt: TGTGCCAGCAGTCGGCGGGTTACCAATCAGCCCCAGCATTTT; cdr3_aa: CASSRRVTNQPQHF; j_call: TRBJ1-5; d_call: -; clone_size: -; v_call: TRBV27
cdr3_nt: TGTGCCAGCAGTTCCTGGAGCTACAATGAGCAGTTCTTC; cdr3_aa: CASSSWSYNEQFF; j_call: TRBJ2-1; d_call: -; clone_size: many; v_call: TRBV7-2
cdr3_nt: TGTGCCAGCAGCTTGGACCGGACAGTCCCCTCTGGGGCCAACGTCCTGACTTTC; cdr3_aa: CASSLDRTVPSGANVLTF; j_call: TRBJ2-6; d_call: -; clone_size: few; v_call: TRBV5-6
cdr3_nt: TGTGCCAGCAGCTTAAGGACAGATTACACCGGGGAGCTGTTTTTT; cdr3_aa: CASSLRTDYTGELFF; j_call: TRBJ2-2; d_call: -; clone_size: few; v_call: TRBV7-9
cdr3_nt: TGTGCCAGCAGCTTTAGACATAGAAACACCGGGGAGCTGTTTTTT; cdr3_aa: CASSFRHRNTGELFF; j_call: TRBJ2-2; d_call: -; clone_size: -; v_call: TRBV7-8
cdr3_nt: TGTGCCAGCAGCGCGTTAGCGGGATATTCTTTCTATGAGCAGTTCTTC; cdr3_aa: CASSALAGYSFYEQFF; j_call: TRBJ2-1; d_call: TRBD2; clone_size: few; v_call: TRBV11-2
cdr3_nt: TGCGCCAGCAGAGGGGTGACTTCCCCCTCCTACAATGAGCAGTTCTTC; cdr3_aa: CASRGVTSPSYNEQFF; j_call: TRBJ2-1; d_call: -; clone_size: -; v_call: TRBV5-1
cdr3_nt: TGCGCCAGCAGCTTGGCCGTAGGGGCAGGGGATACGCAGTATTTT; cdr3_aa: CASSLAVGAGDTQYF; j_call: TRBJ2-3; d_call: -; clone_size: -; v_call: TRBV5-1
cdr3_nt: TGCGCCAGCAGCCAAGGATGGACTAATGAGCAGTTCTTC; cdr3_aa: CASSQGWTNEQFF; j_call: TRBJ2-1; d_call: -; clone_size: few; v_call: TRBV4-3
cdr3_nt: TGTGCCAGCAGTGAAAGTAGCGGGGGTATCTATGAGCAGTTCTTC; cdr3_aa: CASSESSGGIYEQFF; j_call: TRBJ2-1; d_call: TRBD2; clone_size: few; v_call: TRBV6-1
cdr3_nt: TGTGCCAGCTTGGGCAGGGTGAATTCACCCCTCCACTTT; cdr3_aa: CASLGRVNSPLHF; j_call: TRBJ1-6; d_call: -; clone_size: -; v_call: TRBV6-1
cdr3_nt: TGTGCCAGCAGCCAAAGCCTTCTCGAGCAGTACTTC; cdr3_aa: CASSQSLLEQYF; j_call: TRBJ2-7; d_call: -; clone_size: -; v_call: TRBV6-2/TRBV6-3
cdr3_nt: TGTGCCAGCAGTTTGCATGTTGATCCTAGCGGGAGTTCTGACCACGAGCAGTACTTC; cdr3_aa: CASSLHVDPSGSSDHEQYF; j_call: TRBJ2-7; d_call: TRBD2; clone_size: -; v_call: TRBV27
cdr3_nt: TGTGCCACCAGTGATTTGATCAGCACAGATACGCAGTATTTT; cdr3_aa: CATSDLISTDTQYF; j_call: TRBJ2-3; d_call: -; clone_size: -; v_call: TRBV24-1
cdr3_nt: TGTGCCATCAGTGAGTCGACTCTCCCGATCCAAGAGACCCAGTACTTC; cdr3_aa: CAISESTLPIQETQYF; j_call: TRBJ2-5; d_call: -; clone_size: few; v_call: TRBV10-3
cdr3_nt: TGTGCCAGCAGCTTAGTGGCAGGGGGCGGTCAGCCCCAGCATTTT; cdr3_aa: CASSLVAGGGQPQHF; j_call: TRBJ1-5; d_call: TRBD1; clone_size: few; v_call: TRBV7-2
cdr3_nt: TGCAGTGCTAGGGTACAGGGTCTTGGGCAGCCCCAGCATTTT; cdr3_aa: CSARVQGLGQPQHF; j_call: TRBJ1-5; d_call: -; clone_size: once; v_call: TRBV20-1
cdr3_nt: TGCGCCAGCAGCTTAAGGGGGGCCTCCTACGAGCAGTACTTC; cdr3_aa: CASSLRGASYEQYF; j_call: TRBJ2-7; d_call: -; clone_size: few; v_call: TRBV5-1
cdr3_nt: TGTGCCAGCAGCGCATCCGGGACGGTGTCCTACGAGCAGTACTTC; cdr3_aa: CASSASGTVSYEQYF; j_call: TRBJ2-7; d_call: -; clone_size: -; v_call: TRBV21-1
cdr3_nt: TGCGCCAGCAGCCAAGATTCCCGACTAGCCGAGAATGAGCAGTTCTTC; cdr3_aa: CASSQDSRLAENEQFF; j_call: TRBJ2-1; d_call: TRBD2; clone_size: many; v_call: TRBV4-3